These 23 T cell receptor beta chains came from one sample sequenced in a study of T cells after somatic rescue of genetic block. Assay used: immunoSEQ multiplex PCR; TCRdb lists only in-frame clones, some missing. The sample has about 68,000 clones; 92% are singletons. The specimen was peripheral blood mononuclear cells (PBMCs). The receptor set was obtained from a man aged 35 to 55.

DNA of the CDR3: TGTGCCAGCAGCCAGCAGGACACCGGGGAGCTGTTTTTT. It specifies CASSQQDTGELFF. The gene calls are TRBV11-3 and TRBJ2-2; no clear D gene. This CDR3 region has 13 residues. V lost 5 bases and J lost 3, with 7 bases in between. Per the germline V gene, CDR1 is SGHNT and CDR2 is YENEEA.

The V and J genes are TRBV2 and TRBJ2-3; weak D call: TRBD2 (7 bases). V lost 7 bases and J lost 4, with 12 bases in between. CDR3 size: 13 residues. CDR1 and CDR2 from the germline V gene are SNHLY and FYNNEI. The CDR3 nucleotides are TGTGCCAGCAAAAGGGAGGGGGCAGATACGCAGTATTTT. Translating gives CASKREGADTQYF.

The chain joins TRBV9 to TRBJ2-2; D gene ambiguous. The CDR3 is made up of 16 amino acids. Trimming left V 0 bases short and J 1 base short, with 10 bases between. Germline lookup yields CDR1 SGDLS and CDR2 YYNGEE. The CDR3: CASSVGSRRNTGELFF. CDR3 coding DNA: TGTGCCAGCAGCGTAGGATCCAGGCGGAACACCGGGGAGCTGTTTTTT.

The gene calls are TRBV18 and TRBJ1-2; possible D gene TRBD1, 6 bases. Trimming took off 6 bases at V and 6 bases at J, with 14 bases between the two ends. The CDR3 runs to 13 residues. Germline lookup yields CDR1 KGHSH and CDR2 LQKENI. CDR3 in amino acids: CASSPRGGDGYTF. The CDR3 DNA is TGTGCCAGCTCCCCAAGGGGGGGCGATGGCTACACCTTC.

This chain connects TRBV30 to TRBJ1-1, with TRBD1 matching over 10 bases. The V gene's germline CDR1 is GTSNPN and CDR2 SVGIG (reference sequence). Unmatched junction bases numbered 4, after V lost 5 bases and J lost 4 bases. CDR3 length equals 13 residues. As DNA, the CDR3 is TGTGCCTGGGGACAGGGGGAAAGCACTGAAGCTTTCTTT. It is translated as CAWGQGESTEAFF.

CDR3 in amino acids: CASSVIGNQPQHF. CDR3 bases: TGTGCCAGCAGCGTTATCGGCAATCAGCCCCAGCATTTT. The chain couples TRBV9 to TRBJ1-5, with unresolved D. Deletions cut 2 bases from V and 2 bases from J, with 5 bases between. Looked up from germline, CDR1 is SGDLS and CDR2 is YYNGEE. The CDR3 loop spans 13 amino acids. The entire variable domain, with the rest obtained from reference TRBV9 and TRBJ1-5, is as follows: DSGVTQTPKHLITATGQRVTLRCSPRSGDLSVYWYQQSLDQGLQFLIQYYNGEERAKGNILERFSAQQFPDLHSELNLSSLELGDSALYFCASSVIGNQPQHFGDGTRLSIL.

The genes are TRBV10-3 and TRBJ2-7; no clear D. From germline, CDR1 is ENHRY and CDR2 SYGVKD. V lost 3 bases and J lost 0, with 12 bases in between. The CDR3 extends over 15 amino acids. CDR3 sequence: CAISDPVQSSYEQYF. The CDR3 DNA follows: TGTGCCATCAGTGATCCCGTACAGTCCTCCTACGAGCAGTACTTC.

The chain has TRBV7-9 and TRBJ2-7, with D unresolved. V was clipped by 1 base and J by 6 bases, with 10 bases between them. There are 13 residues in the CDR3. Looked up from germline, CDR1 is SEHNR and CDR2 is FQNEAQ (reference sequence). The CDR3 reads CASSLGPGFEQYF. The CDR3 coding sequence is TGTGCCAGCAGCTTAGGGCCGGGCTTCGAGCAGTACTTC.

The J gene is TRBJ2-2, the V gene TRBV5-6, with a possible D match to TRBD1 (6 bases). The CDR3 contains 15 residues. V lost 6 bases, J lost 5 bases, and 17 bases lay in between. Germline lookup yields CDR1 SGHDT and CDR2 YYEEEE. DNA of the CDR3: TGTGCCAGCACCCCCAGGGGATTACGAACCGGGGAGCTGTTTTTT. Its protein product is CASTPRGLRTGELFF.

The chain joins TRBV6-6 to TRBJ2-5; 8 bases agree with TRBD1. This CDR3 is 15 amino acids long. V lost 7 bases, J lost 0 bases, and 7 bases stayed unmatched. The germline V gene has CDR1 MNHNY and CDR2 SVGAGI (reference sequence). CDR3 amino acids: CASTLTGVYQETQYF. Here the CDR3 DNA reads TGTGCCAGCACCTTGACAGGGGTCTACCAAGAGACCCAGTACTTC.

The gene calls are TRBV6-1 and TRBJ2-5; TRBD2 aligns across 8 bases. The CDR3 consists of 15 residues. Germline V gene lookup returns CDR1 MNHNS and CDR2 SASEGT. The V gene end was trimmed by 2 bases and the J gene end by 2 bases; junction bases not matched to a gene: 4. CDR3 in DNA: TGTGCCAGCAGTGAATCGGCGGGGGGACAAGAGACCCAGTACTTC. It specifies CASSESAGGQETQYF.

The J gene is TRBJ1-2, the V gene TRBV7-2, with D possibly TRBD1 on 6 matching bases. V was pared by 1 base and J by 4 bases, with 16 bases between. This CDR3 spans 16 amino acids. Germline V lookup: CDR1 SGHTA, CDR2 FQGNSA. Here the CDR3 DNA reads TGTGCCAGCAGCTTAGAGGGGGGAGGGGCGGCCTATGGCTACACCTTC. Its translation: CASSLEGGGAAYGYTF.

V gene TRBV5-4 combines with J gene TRBJ2-7; D may be TRBD2 (6 bases). In germline, CDR1 is SGHNT, CDR2 YYREEE (reference sequence). The CDR3 is made up of 14 amino acids. The V gene lost 4 bases and the J gene lost 12 bases, with 23 bases spanning the gap. CDR3 sequence reads: CASSQGPGLPGRYF. CDR3 nucleotide sequence: TGTGCCAGCAGCCAAGGTCCGGGACTGCCCGGGAGGTACTTC.

The V call is TRBV2, the J call TRBJ2-7; D possibly matches TRBD1 or TRBD2 (5 bases each). V lost 4 bases to trimming and J lost 5 bases, with 9 bases between them. CDR1 and CDR2 (germline): SNHLY, FYNNEI. CDR3 size: 12 residues. CDR3 sequence reads: CASSAWGNEQYF. In DNA, the CDR3 is TGTGCCAGCAGTGCTTGGGGGAACGAGCAGTACTTC. The whole variable domain, filled in from reference TRBV2 and TRBJ2-7, reads EPEVTQTPSHQVTQMGQEVILRCVPISNHLYFYWYRQILGQKVEFLVSFYNNEISEKSEIFDDQFSVERPDGSNFTLKIRSTKLEDSAMYFCASSAWGNEQYFGPGTRLTVT.

The chain carries TRBV5-1 and TRBJ2-3; D unresolved. The CDR3 has 14 amino acids. V lost 1 base to trimming and J lost 2 bases, with 8 bases between them. Germline lookup yields CDR1 SGHRS and CDR2 YFSETQ. CDR3 nucleotides: TGCGCCAGCAGCTTGTGGGTCGACACAGATACGCAGTATTTT. Residues: CASSLWVDTDTQYF. Full variable domain (rest looked up from reference TRBV5-1 and TRBJ2-3): KAGVTQTPRYLIKTRGQQVTLSCSPISGHRSVSWYQQTPGQGLQFLFEYFSETQRNKGNFPGRFSGRQFSNSRSEMNVSTLELGDSALYLCASSLWVDTDTQYFGPGTRLTVL.

The CDR3 DNA reads TGTGCCAGTATCCATGGCCACGGGAGGGGTTACAATGAGCAGTTCTTC. Residues: CASIHGHGRGYNEQFF. The rearrangement uses TRBV19 and TRBJ2-1, with TRBD2 matching over 8 bases. The CDR3 loop spans 16 amino acids. Per the germline V gene, CDR1 is LNHDA and CDR2 is SQIVND (reference sequence). With V trimmed by 7 bases and J by 4 bases, 12 bases remained unmatched. The full variable domain, its missing parts supplied by reference TRBV19 and TRBJ2-1, is DGGITQSPKYLFRKEGQNVTLSCEQNLNHDAMYWYRQDPGQGLRLIYYSQIVNDFQKGDIAEGYSVSREKKESFPLTVTSAQKNPTAFYLCASIHGHGRGYNEQFFGPGTRLTVL.

This clone was seen a handful of times. The rearrangement joins TRBV6-1 to TRBJ1-3; D is uncertain. The CDR3 loop spans 15 amino acids. Between the trimmed V and J ends, which lost 3 bases and 0 bases, there was a span of 9 bases. Germline loops: CDR1 MNHNS, CDR2 SASEGT. CDR3 protein: CASSDASSSGNTIYF. The CDR3 DNA sequence: TGTGCCAGCAGTGATGCCTCAAGCTCTGGAAACACCATATATTTT.

The chain has TRBV7-8 and TRBJ2-7, with 7 positions matching TRBD2. Germline values: CDR1 SGHVS, CDR2 FQNEAQ. The length of the CDR3 is 15 residues. The V gene end was trimmed by 2 bases and the J gene end by 2 bases; junction bases not matched to a gene: 6. This CDR3 reads CASSLTTSVAYEQYF. In DNA, the CDR3 is TGTGCCAGCAGCTTAACAACTAGCGTAGCCTACGAGCAGTACTTC.

This sequence joins TRBV1 and TRBJ2-7; whether TRBD1, the table's D call, matches the DNA was not checked. TRBV1 corresponds to a pseudogene. The CDR3 has 16 amino acids. The CDR3 sequence is CTSSQVEQGASREQYF. CDR3 sequence (DNA): TGCACCAGCAGCCAAGTAGAACAGGGGGCAAGTAGGGAGCAGTACTTC.

The genes are TRBV7-9 and TRBJ1-4; D perhaps matches TRBD1 (6 bases). Trimming shortened V by 5 bases and J by 8 bases, and 18 bases separated the two germline ends. The CDR3 runs 15 residues. Per the germline V gene, CDR1 is SEHNR and CDR2 is FQNEAQ (reference sequence). The CDR3 spells CASSPLGAGEEKLFF. As DNA, the CDR3 is TGTGCCAGCAGCCCGCTAGGGGCAGGGGAGGAAAAACTGTTTTTT.

This clone was observed once. The V and J genes are TRBV6-6 and TRBJ2-5, with D possibly matching TRBD1 (6 bases). Germline V CDR1 and CDR2: MNHNY, SVGAGI (reference sequence). The CDR3 totals 15 residues. V lost 2 bases and J lost 9, with 19 bases in between. CDR3 sequence: CASSYARTDEQSQYF. The CDR3 region has the DNA TGTGCCAGCAGTTACGCTAGGACAGATGAGCAGTCCCAGTACTTC.

This sequence joins TRBV2 and TRBJ2-3; no reliable D call. CDR1 SNHLY and CDR2 FYNNEI come from the germline V gene. The CDR3 totals 11 residues. Trimming stripped 2 bases from V and 11 bases from J, with 8 bases between. The DNA of the CDR3 is TGTGCCAGCAGTGAATACCACGGGCAGTATTTT. The encoded protein is CASSEYHGQYF.

V is TRBV21-1 and J is TRBJ1-4; the table calls TRBD1, which could not be checked here. TRBV21-1 is termed a pseudogene. The CDR3 is made up of 17 amino acids. Written as DNA, the CDR3 is TGTGCCAGCAGCAAAGCTGGTGGGCCATCAACTAATGAAAAACTGTTTTTT. It encodes CASSKAGGPSTNEKLFF.